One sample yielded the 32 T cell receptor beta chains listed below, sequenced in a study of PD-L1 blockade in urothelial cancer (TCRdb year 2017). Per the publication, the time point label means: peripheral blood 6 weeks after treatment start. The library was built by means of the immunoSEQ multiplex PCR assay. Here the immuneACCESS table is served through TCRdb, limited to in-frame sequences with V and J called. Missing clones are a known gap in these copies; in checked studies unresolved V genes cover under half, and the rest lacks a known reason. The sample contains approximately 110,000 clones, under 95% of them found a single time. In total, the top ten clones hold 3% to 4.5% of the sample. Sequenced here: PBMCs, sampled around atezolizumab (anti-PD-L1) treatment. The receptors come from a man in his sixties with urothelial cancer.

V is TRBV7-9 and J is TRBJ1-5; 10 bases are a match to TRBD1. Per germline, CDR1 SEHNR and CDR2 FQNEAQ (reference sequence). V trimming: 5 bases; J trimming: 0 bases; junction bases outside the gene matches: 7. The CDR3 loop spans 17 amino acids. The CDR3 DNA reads TGTGCCAGCAGCCCCGGGACAGGGGTCGATAGCAATCAGCCCCAGCATTTT. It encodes CASSPGTGVDSNQPQHF.

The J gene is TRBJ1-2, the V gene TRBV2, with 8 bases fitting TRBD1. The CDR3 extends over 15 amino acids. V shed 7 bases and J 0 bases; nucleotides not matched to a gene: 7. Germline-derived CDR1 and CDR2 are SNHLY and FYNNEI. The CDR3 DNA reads TGTGCCAGCACTCGGACAGGGATCTCTAACTATGGCTACACCTTC. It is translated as CASTRTGISNYGYTF.

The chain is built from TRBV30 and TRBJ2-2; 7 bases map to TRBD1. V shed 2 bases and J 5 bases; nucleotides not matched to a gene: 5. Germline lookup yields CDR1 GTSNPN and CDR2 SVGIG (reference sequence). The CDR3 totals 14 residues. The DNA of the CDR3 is TGTGCCTGGAGTTACAGGGGCCGGACCGGGGAGCTGTTTTTT. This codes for CAWSYRGRTGELFF.

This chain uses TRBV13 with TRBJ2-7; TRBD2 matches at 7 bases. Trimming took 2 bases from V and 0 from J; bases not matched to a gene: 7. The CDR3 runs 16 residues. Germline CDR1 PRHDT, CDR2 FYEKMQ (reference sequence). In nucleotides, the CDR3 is TGTGCCAGCAGCTTATATCTGGCGGGGGACTCCTACGAGCAGTACTTC. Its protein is CASSLYLAGDSYEQYF.

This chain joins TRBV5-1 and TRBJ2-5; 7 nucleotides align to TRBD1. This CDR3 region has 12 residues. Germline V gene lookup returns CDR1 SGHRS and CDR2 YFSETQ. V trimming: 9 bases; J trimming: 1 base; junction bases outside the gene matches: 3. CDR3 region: CATRDSQETQYF. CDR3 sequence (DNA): TGCGCCACCCGGGACAGCCAAGAGACCCAGTACTTC.

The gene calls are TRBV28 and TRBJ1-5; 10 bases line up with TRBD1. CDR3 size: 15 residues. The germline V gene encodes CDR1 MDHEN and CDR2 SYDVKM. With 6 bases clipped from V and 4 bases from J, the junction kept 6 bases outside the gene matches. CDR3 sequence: CASRRQGALNQPQHF. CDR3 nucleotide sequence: TGTGCCAGCAGACGACAGGGGGCGCTGAATCAGCCCCAGCATTTT.

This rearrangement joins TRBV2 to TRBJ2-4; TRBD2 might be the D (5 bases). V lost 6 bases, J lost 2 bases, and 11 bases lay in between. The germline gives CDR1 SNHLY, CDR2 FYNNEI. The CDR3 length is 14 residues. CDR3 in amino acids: CASRMEATKNIQYF. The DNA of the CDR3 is TGTGCCAGCAGAATGGAGGCGACCAAAAACATTCAGTACTTC. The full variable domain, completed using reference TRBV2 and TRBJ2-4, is EPEVTQTPSHQVTQMGQEVILRCVPISNHLYFYWYRQILGQKVEFLVSFYNNEISEKSEIFDDQFSVERPDGSNFTLKIRSTKLEDSAMYFCASRMEATKNIQYFGAGTRLSVL.

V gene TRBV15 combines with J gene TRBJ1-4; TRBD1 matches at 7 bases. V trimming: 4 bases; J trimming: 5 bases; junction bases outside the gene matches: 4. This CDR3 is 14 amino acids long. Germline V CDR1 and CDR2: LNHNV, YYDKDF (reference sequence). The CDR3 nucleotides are TGTGCCACCAGCATCAGGGGGGCGAATGAAAAACTGTTTTTT. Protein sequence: CATSIRGANEKLFF. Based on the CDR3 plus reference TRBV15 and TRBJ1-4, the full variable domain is DAMVIQNPRYQVTQFGKPVTLSCSQTLNHNVMYWYQQKSSQAPKLLFHYYDKDFNNEADTPDNFQSRRPNTSFCFLDIRSPGLGDTAMYLCATSIRGANEKLFFGSGTQLSVL.

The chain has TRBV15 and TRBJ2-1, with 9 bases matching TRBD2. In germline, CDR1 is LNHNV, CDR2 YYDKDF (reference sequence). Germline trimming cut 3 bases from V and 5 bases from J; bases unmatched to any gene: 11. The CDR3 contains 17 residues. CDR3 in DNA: TGTGCCACCAGCAGGGATCTCCGGACTAGCGAAAACAATGAGCAGTTCTTC. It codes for CATSRDLRTSENNEQFF.

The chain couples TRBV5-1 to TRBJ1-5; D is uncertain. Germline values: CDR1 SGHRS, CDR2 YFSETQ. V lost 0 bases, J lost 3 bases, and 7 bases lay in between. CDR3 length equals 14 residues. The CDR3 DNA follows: TGCGCCAGCAGCTTGGCCTCCTACAATCAGCCCCAGCATTTT. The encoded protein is CASSLASYNQPQHF.

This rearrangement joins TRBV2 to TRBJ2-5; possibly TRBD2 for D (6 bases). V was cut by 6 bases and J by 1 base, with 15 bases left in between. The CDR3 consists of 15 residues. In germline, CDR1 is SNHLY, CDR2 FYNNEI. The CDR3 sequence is CASRGPAGLQETQYF. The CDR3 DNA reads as TGTGCCAGCAGGGGACCGGCGGGGCTCCAAGAGACCCAGTACTTC.

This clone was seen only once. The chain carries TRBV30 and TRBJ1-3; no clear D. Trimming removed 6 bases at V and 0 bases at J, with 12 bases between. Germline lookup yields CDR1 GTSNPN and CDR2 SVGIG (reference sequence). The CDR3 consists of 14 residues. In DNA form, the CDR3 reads TGTGCCTGTCGGACGGGGAGCTCTGGAAACACCATATATTTT. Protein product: CACRTGSSGNTIYF.

This chain's CDR3 is CASSEGSRPYEQYF. The CDR3 nucleotides read TGTGCCAGCAGTGAGGGGAGCAGACCCTACGAGCAGTACTTC. The chain joins TRBV2 to TRBJ2-7; D is possibly TRBD2 (5 bases). The length of the CDR3 is 14 residues. Trimming took 3 bases from V and 2 from J, leaving 11 bases between them. Germline V gene lookup returns CDR1 SNHLY and CDR2 FYNNEI.

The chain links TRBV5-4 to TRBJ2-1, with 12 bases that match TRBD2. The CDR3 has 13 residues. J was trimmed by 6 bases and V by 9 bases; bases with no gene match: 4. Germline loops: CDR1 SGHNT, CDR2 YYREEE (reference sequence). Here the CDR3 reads CATGLAGSNEQFF. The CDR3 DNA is TGTGCCACCGGACTAGCGGGATCCAATGAGCAGTTCTTC.

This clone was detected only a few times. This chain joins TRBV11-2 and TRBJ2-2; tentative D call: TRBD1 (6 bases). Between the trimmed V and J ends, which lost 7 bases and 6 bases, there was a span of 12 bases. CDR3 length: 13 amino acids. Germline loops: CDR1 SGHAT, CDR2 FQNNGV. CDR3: CASTQGVAGELFF. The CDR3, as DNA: TGTGCCAGCACACAGGGTGTTGCCGGGGAGCTGTTTTTT.

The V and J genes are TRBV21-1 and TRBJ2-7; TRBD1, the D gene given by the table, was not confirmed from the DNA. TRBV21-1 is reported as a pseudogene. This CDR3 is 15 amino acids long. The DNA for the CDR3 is TGTGCCAGCGGGCCGAGGGGGCTTAGCTCCTACGAGCAGTACTTC. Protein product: CASGPRGLSSYEQYF.

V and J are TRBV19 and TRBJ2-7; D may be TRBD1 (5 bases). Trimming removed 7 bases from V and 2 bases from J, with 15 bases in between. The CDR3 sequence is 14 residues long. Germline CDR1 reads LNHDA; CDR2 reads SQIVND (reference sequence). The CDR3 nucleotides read TGTGCCAGTACTGCCGACAGCCTCACCTACGAGCAGTACTTC. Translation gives CASTADSLTYEQYF.

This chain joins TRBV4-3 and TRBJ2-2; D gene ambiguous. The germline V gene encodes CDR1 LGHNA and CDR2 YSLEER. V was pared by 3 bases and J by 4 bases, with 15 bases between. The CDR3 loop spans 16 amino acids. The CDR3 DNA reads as TGCGCCAGCAGCCATTTAGGTACTACGGGCACCGGGGAGCTGTTTTTT. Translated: CASSHLGTTGTGELFF.

The CDR3 bases are TGTGCCAGCAGCCTCACAGCTGGTTTAGATACGCAGTATTTT. Protein: CASSLTAGLDTQYF. The rearrangement uses TRBV13 and TRBJ2-3, with no clear D. The CDR3 totals 14 residues. Germline V lookup: CDR1 PRHDT, CDR2 FYEKMQ (reference sequence). Trimming removed 5 bases at V and 5 bases at J, with 14 bases between.

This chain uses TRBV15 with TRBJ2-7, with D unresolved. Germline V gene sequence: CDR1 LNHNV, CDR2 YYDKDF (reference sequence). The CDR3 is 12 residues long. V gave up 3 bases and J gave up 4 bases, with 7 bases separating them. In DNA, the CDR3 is TGTGCCACCAGCAGTGGCAGGTACGAGCAGTACTTC. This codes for CATSSGRYEQYF.

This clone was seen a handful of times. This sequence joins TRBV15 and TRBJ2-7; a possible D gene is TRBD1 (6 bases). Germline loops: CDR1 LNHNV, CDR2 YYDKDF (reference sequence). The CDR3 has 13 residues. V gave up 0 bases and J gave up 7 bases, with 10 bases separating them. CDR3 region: CATSREGAGEQYF. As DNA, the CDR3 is TGTGCCACCAGCAGAGAGGGGGCGGGTGAGCAGTACTTC.

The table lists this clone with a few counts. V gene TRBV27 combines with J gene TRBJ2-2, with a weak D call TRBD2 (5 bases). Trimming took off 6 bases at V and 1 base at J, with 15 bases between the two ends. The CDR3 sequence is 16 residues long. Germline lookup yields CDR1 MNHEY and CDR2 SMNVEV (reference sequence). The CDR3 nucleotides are TGTGCCAGCAGCTCATTGTTTGGAGGGAACACCGGGGAGCTGTTTTTT. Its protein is CASSSLFGGNTGELFF.

CDR3 nucleotide sequence: TGTGCCAGCTCACCAACAGGGGGCGACTACGAGCAGTACTTC. Residues: CASSPTGGDYEQYF. This chain joins TRBV18 and TRBJ2-7, with 9 nucleotides matching TRBD1. The V gene's germline CDR1 is KGHSH and CDR2 LQKENI. The CDR3 is 14 residues long. Germline trimming cut 2 bases from V and 3 bases from J; bases unmatched to any gene: 2. The variable domain in full, with the rest retrieved from reference TRBV18 and TRBJ2-7, is NAGVMQNPRHLVRRRGQEARLRCSPMKGHSHVYWYRQLPEEGLKFMVYLQKENIIDESGMPKERFSAEFPKEGPSILRIQQVVRGDSAAYFCASSPTGGDYEQYFGPGTRLTVT.

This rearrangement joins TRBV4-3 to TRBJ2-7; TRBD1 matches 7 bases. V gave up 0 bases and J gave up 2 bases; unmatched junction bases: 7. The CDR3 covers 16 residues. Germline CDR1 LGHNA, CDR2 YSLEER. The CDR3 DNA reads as TGCGCCAGCAGCCAAGAGCCCTCAGACAGGGCCTACGAGCAGTACTTC. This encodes CASSQEPSDRAYEQYF.

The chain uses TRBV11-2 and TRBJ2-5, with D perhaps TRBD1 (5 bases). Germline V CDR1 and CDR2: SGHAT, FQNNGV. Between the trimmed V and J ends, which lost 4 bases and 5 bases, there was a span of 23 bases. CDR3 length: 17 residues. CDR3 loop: CASSSSGKGERLETQYF. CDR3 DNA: TGTGCCAGCAGCTCCTCAGGGAAGGGTGAACGATTGGAGACCCAGTACTTC.

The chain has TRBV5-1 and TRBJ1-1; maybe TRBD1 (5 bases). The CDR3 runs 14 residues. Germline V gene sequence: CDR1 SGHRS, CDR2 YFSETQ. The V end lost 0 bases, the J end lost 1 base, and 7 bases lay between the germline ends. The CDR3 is CASSLGQPNTEAFF. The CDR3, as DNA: TGCGCCAGCAGCTTGGGACAGCCGAACACTGAAGCTTTCTTT.

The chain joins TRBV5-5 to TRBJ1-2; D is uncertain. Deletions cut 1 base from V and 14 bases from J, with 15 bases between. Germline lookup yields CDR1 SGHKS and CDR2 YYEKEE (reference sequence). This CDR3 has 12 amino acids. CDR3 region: CASSLPLHAETF. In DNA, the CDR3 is TGTGCCAGCAGCTTGCCACTCCATGCGGAAACCTTC.

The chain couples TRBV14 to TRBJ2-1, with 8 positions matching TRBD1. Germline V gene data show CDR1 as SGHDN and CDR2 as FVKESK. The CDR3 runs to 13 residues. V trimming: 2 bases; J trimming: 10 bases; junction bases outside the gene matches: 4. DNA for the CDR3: TGTGCCAGCAGCCAACAGGGGGCGGGGGAGCAGTTCTTC. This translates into CASSQQGAGEQFF.

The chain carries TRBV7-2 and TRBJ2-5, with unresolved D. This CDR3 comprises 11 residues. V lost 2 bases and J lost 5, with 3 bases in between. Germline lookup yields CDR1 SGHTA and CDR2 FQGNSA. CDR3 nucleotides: TGTGCCAGCAGCTTAACTGAGACCCAGTACTTC. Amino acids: CASSLTETQYF.

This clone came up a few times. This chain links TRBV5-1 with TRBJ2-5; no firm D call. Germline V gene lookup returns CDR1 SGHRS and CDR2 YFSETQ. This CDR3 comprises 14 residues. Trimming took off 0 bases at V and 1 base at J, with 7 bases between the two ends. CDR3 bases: TGCGCCAGCAGCTTGGCTACGCTCCAAGAGACCCAGTACTTC. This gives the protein CASSLATLQETQYF.

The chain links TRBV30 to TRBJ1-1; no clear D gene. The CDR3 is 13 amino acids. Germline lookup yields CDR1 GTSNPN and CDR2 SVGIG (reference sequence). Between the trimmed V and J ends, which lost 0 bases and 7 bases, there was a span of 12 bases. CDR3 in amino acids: CAWSVNLGSEAFF. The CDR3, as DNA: TGTGCCTGGAGTGTGAATCTGGGGAGTGAAGCTTTCTTT.

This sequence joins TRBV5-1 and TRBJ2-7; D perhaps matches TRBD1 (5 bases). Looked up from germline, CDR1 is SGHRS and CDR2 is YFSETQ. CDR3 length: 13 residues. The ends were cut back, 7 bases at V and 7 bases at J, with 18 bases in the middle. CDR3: CASRSGHLPEQYF. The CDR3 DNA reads TGCGCCAGCCGGTCCGGACACTTACCGGAGCAGTACTTC.